The T cell receptor beta chain described here comes from a study of response to subunit inactivated influenza vaccine. Study-level results: The authors suggested that every seasonal influenza vaccination recruits few new T cells.

TCRdb itself ran the RT-PCR reads through MiXCR, one entry per CDR3 protein. This sample has around 540,000 distinct CDR3 sequences; 12% occur once, and the top ten carry roughly 10%. The CDR3 has 14 amino acids. Germline V gene data show CDR1 as DFQATT and CDR2 as SNEGSKA (reference sequence). Unmatched junction bases numbered 8, after V lost 6 bases and J lost 4 bases. A remark on this clonotype: Its specificity is not known.

The sequencing here drew on PBMCs from blood, taken on the day of vaccination. The TCR was taken from a man in his fifties who received an inactivated influenza vaccine. This chain uses TRBV20-1 with TRBJ1-1, with 10 bases lining up with TRBD1. The chain's CDR3 is CSAVRTGGGTEAFF. In nucleotides, the CDR3 is TGCAGTGCCGTCCGGACAGGGGGTGGCACTGAAGCTTTCTTT.